Listed here are 2 T cell receptor beta chains from one sample, sequenced in a study of CD8 T cells in ankylosing spondylitis. TCRdb redid the calling of the 5' RACE reads with MiXCR, one entry per CDR3 protein. The sample lists 150,000 to 200,000 distinct CDR3 sequences, 15% to 20% occurring once. The sample was blood, either unsorted or a sorted T cell fraction (not recorded which). The receptor set was obtained from a male donor under 35 with ankylosing spondylitis or in good health (not recorded which).

This clonotype was observed at least ten times. The V gene is TRBV7-2, the J gene TRBJ2-1; TRBD2 agrees at 9 bases. Germline V gives CDR1 SGHTA, CDR2 FQGNSA. Unmatched junction bases numbered 17, after V lost 0 bases and J lost 11 bases. This CDR3 has 18 residues. CDR3 loop: CASSLAGGAGGRRSQQFF. As DNA, the CDR3 is TGTGCCAGCAGCTTAGCCGGGGGGGCGGGAGGGCGGCGGTCCCAGCAGTTCTTC. Supplemented by reference TRBV7-2 and TRBJ2-1, the full variable domain reads GAGVSQSPSNKVTEKGKDVELRCDPISGHTALYWYRQSLGQGLEFLIYFQGNSAPDKSGLPSDRFSAERTGGSVSTLTIQRTQQEDSAVYLCASSLAGGAGGRRSQQFFGPGTRLTVL.

This clonotype was counted at least ten times. The rearrangement links TRBV2 to TRBJ1-2; 7 bases match TRBD1. V dropped 5 bases and J dropped 8; count of bases not matched to a gene: 14. Germline loops: CDR1 SNHLY, CDR2 FYNNEI. CDR3 length: 15 residues. CDR3 bases: TGTGCCAGCAGTCCAGGGGGAGCGACCCCTAAAGGCTACACCTTC. It encodes CASSPGGATPKGYTF.